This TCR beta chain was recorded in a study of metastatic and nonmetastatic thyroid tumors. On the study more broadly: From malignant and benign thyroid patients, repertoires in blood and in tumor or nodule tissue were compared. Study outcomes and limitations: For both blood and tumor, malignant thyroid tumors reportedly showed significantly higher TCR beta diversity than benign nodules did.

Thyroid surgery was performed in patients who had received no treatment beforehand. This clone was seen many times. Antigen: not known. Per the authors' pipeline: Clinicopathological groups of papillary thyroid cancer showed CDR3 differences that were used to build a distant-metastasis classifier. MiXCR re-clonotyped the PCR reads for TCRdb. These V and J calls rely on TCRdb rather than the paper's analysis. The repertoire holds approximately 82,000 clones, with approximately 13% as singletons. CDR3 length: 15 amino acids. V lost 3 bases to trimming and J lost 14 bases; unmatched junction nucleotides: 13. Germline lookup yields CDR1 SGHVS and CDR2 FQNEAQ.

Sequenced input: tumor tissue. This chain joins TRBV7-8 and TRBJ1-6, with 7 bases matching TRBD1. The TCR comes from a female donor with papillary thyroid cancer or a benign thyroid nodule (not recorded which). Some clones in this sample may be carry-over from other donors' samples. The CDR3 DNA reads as TGTGCCAGCAGCTTCGACAGGGCGACCGGTCCTTCCCTCCACTTT. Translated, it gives CASSFDRATGPSLHF.